Sequencing of this T cell receptor beta chain was carried out in a study of cytomegalovirus exposure and HLA in healthy donors. Study-wide points: Earlier analysis yielded a pattern in which most TCR beta V segments were productive about 90% or about 30% of the time. A later analysis found that most CMV-associated TCR beta chains appeared HLA-restricted. Being indistinguishable, some V segments were excluded, TRBV6-2 and TRBV6-3 among them.

Researchers ran the PCR with 60 Vbeta and 13 Jbeta primers. Clones were read by immunoSEQ multiplex PCR, and TCRdb kept only the in-frame ones, dropping some. This table holds 95,000 to 150,000 clones, over 65% found once. As to this clone: What it binds is unknown. Its ends do not fully match the called genes, so a read error is possible.

Germline loops: CDR1 SSHAT, CDR2 FNYEAQ (reference sequence). The CDR3 has 17 amino acids. Donors consisted of healthy bone marrow donors. This clonotype was obtained from a man aged 40-49 years in good health and CMV-seropositive. The rearrangement links TRBV7-7 to TRBJ2-5; TRBD1 aligns across 8 bases. Input material: PBMCs. CDR3 amino acids: CASSLGQDRLAREAQYF. The DNA of the CDR3 is TGTGCCAGCAGCCTGGGACAGGACCGTCTCGCAAGAGAGGCCCAGTACTTC.